This paragraph reports one T cell receptor (beta chain). Its antigen is undetermined. This specimen belongs to a study of T cell responses to AZD1222 COVID-19 vaccine. Overall study context: Second-dose timings of about 4 or about 12 weeks were pooled. General study results and limits: Targeting of unmutated variant regions was reportedly seen in nearly half of spike-specific TCRs. White British ancestry dominated among donors, who included more females, and clonal diversity was possibly underestimated. Repertoire sampling happened only post peak T cell response.

The protocol was immunoSEQ multiplex PCR, while the TCRdb copy is restricted to in-frame clones and leaves out a portion. The table shows over 120,000 clones, with approximately 85% occurring only once. This TCR was sampled from an adult in good health. The sequences come from peripheral blood, collected on day 0 of AZD1222 vaccination.

The CDR3 region is CASSRGAIYEQYF. The CDR3 region has the DNA TGCGCCAGCAGCCGGGGGGCGATCTACGAGCAGTACTTC. The J gene is TRBJ2-7, the V gene TRBV5-1; maybe TRBD2 (7 bases). Germline V lookup: CDR1 SGHRS, CDR2 YFSETQ. V was pared by 4 bases and J by 3 bases, with 11 bases between. CDR3 length: 13 amino acids.